Presented here are 29 T cell receptor beta chains from one specimen sequenced in a study of OX40 agonist ivuxolimab in advanced cancers. The method was immunoSEQ multiplex PCR; TCRdb's version includes in-frame clones alone and lacks a portion of them. There are over 55,000 clones in the sample; about 84% occur only once, and around 8.2% lies in the top ten. This material consisted of CD4+ or CD8+ T cells sorted from blood, taken in a trial of the OX40 agonist ivuxolimab. The receptors come from an adult with an advanced solid tumor such as melanoma, head and neck, liver or kidney cancer.

This clone was detected only a few times. J is TRBJ1-2 and V is TRBV4-1; D gene ambiguous. The CDR3 runs to 14 residues. Trimming took 0 bases from V and 3 from J, leaving 8 bases between them. CDR1 MGHRA and CDR2 YSYEKL come from the germline V gene. For the CDR3, the DNA is TGCGCCAGCAGCCAAGATGTCGGATACTATGGCTACACCTTC. As protein: CASSQDVGYYGYTF.

This chain links TRBV5-4 with TRBJ2-7, with TRBD2 matching over 9 bases. The V and J ends lost 4 bases and 3 bases, in that order; junction bases with no gene match: 14. Germline values: CDR1 SGHNT, CDR2 YYREEE (reference sequence). The CDR3 has 17 amino acids. The CDR3: CASSQGLNAGGGYEQYF. CDR3 sequence (DNA): TGTGCCAGCAGCCAAGGGTTAAACGCGGGAGGGGGCTACGAGCAGTACTTC.

The J gene is TRBJ1-3, the V gene TRBV9, with 10 bases matching TRBD1. The CDR3 extends over 17 amino acids. CDR1 and CDR2 (germline): SGDLS, YYNGEE. The junction had 8 bases not matched to a gene; V was cut back by 1 base and J by 4 bases. For the CDR3, the DNA is TGTGCCAGCAGCGTAATGGGACAGGGGAACTCAGGAAACACCATATATTTT. The encoded protein is CASSVMGQGNSGNTIYF.

This chain links TRBV14 with TRBJ2-3; TRBD2 aligns across 8 bases. Germline V gene lookup returns CDR1 SGHDN and CDR2 FVKESK. The CDR3 covers 17 residues. V was pared by 2 bases and J by 2 bases, with 9 bases of the junction left unmatched. In nucleotides, the CDR3 is TGTGCCAGCAGCCAACCTGGACTAGCCTTTTCCACAGATACGCAGTATTTT. Protein product: CASSQPGLAFSTDTQYF.

In the case of this clone: One junction end disagrees with the germline gene, perhaps due to a read error. The V and J genes are TRBV2 and TRBJ1-3; the D gene is possibly TRBD1 (5 bases). The CDR3 loop spans 14 amino acids. Germline V gene sequence: CDR1 SNHLY, CDR2 FYNNEI. The CDR3: CASREAGAGNTIYF. In nucleotides, the CDR3 is TGTGCCAGCAGGGAAGCCGGGGCAGGAAACACCATATATTTT. The variable domain in full, completed from reference TRBV2 and TRBJ1-3, reads EPEVTQTPSHQVTQMGQEVILRCVPISNHLYFYWYRQILGQKVEFLVSFYNNEISEKSEIFDDQFSVERPDGSNFTLKIRSTKLEDSAMYFCASREAGAGNTIYFGEGSWLTVV.

This clone was found a few times. The chain combines TRBV11-2 with TRBJ2-2, with D possibly being TRBD1 or TRBD2 (6 bases each). This CDR3 is 14 amino acids long. The germline V and J ends were trimmed by 2 bases and 7 bases, with 11 bases remaining between them. Germline CDR1 and CDR2: SGHAT and FQNNGV. The CDR3 bases are TGTGCCAGCAGCTTAAACAGGGAGGTCGGGGAGCTGTTTTTT. The encoded protein is CASSLNREVGELFF.

The rearrangement joins TRBV28 to TRBJ2-2; D is possibly TRBD1 (6 bases). The CDR3 runs 16 residues. V shed 7 bases and J shed 5 bases, with 20 bases lying between them. Germline V gene sequence: CDR1 MDHEN, CDR2 SYDVKM. CDR3 sequence: CASTTTGQGSTGELFF. The CDR3 DNA sequence: TGTGCCAGCACCACAACGGGGCAGGGGTCGACCGGGGAGCTGTTTTTT.

This chain joins TRBV2 and TRBJ1-4; TRBD1 is a possible D gene (5 bases). V was trimmed by 5 bases and J by 3 bases, leaving 16 bases between them. This CDR3 has 16 residues. CDR1 SNHLY and CDR2 FYNNEI come from the germline V gene. CDR3 sequence: CASSYGRLGANEKLFF. As DNA, the CDR3 is TGTGCCAGCAGTTATGGGCGATTGGGGGCTAATGAAAAACTGTTTTTT.

This sequence joins TRBV28 and TRBJ2-1; 7 bases map to TRBD1. The length of the CDR3 is 14 residues. Germline CDR1 and CDR2: MDHEN and SYDVKM. Germline trimming cut 3 bases from V and 7 bases from J; bases unmatched to any gene: 6. In nucleotides, the CDR3 is TGTGCCAGCAGTTTTTGGGACAGCGGTAATGAGCAGTTCTTC. Translation gives CASSFWDSGNEQFF.

This clone was found a few times. The chain combines TRBV4-1 with TRBJ1-6, with D unresolved. Germline V gives CDR1 MGHRA, CDR2 YSYEKL. The CDR3 covers 14 residues. V lost 5 bases and J lost 5, with 10 bases in between. The CDR3, as DNA: TGCGCCAGCAGCTCCGGGTCCCATAATTCACCCCTCCACTTT. This codes for CASSSGSHNSPLHF.

This rearrangement joins TRBV7-8 to TRBJ2-3, with D hard to call. CDR1 and CDR2 (germline): SGHVS, FQNEAQ. Trimming removed 6 bases from V and 1 base from J, with 14 bases in between. The CDR3 is 15 amino acids. CDR3 residues: CASSFRDARTDTQYF. CDR3 DNA: TGTGCCAGCAGTTTTCGAGACGCACGCACAGATACGCAGTATTTT.

The chain recombines TRBV29-1 with TRBJ2-1; 14 positions match TRBD2. The CDR3 runs 14 residues. CDR1 and CDR2 from the germline V gene are SQVTM and ANQGSEA. The junction had 6 bases not matched to a gene; V was cut back by 7 bases and J by 7 bases. The CDR3 DNA reads TGCAGCGCCCGGACTAGCGGGGGGATAAATGAGCAGTTCTTC. Protein product: CSARTSGGINEQFF.

This clone showed up just once. The chain carries TRBV5-1 and TRBJ1-1; D possibly corresponds to TRBD1 (6 bases). Germline V gene sequence: CDR1 SGHRS, CDR2 YFSETQ. This CDR3 spans 14 amino acids. The CDR3 reads CASKGGGGDTEAFF. CDR3 sequence (DNA): TGCGCTTCAAAAGGAGGGGGTGGGGACACTGAAGCTTTCTTT. The entire variable domain, with the rest obtained from reference TRBV5-1 and TRBJ1-1, is as follows: KAGVTQTPRYLIKTRGQQVTLSCSPISGHRSVSWYQQTPGQGLQFLFEYFSETQRNKGNFPGRFSGRQFSNSRSEMNVSTLELGDSALYLCASKGGGGDTEAFFGQGTRLTVV.

The CDR3 loop is CASSRNTGETDTQYF. For the CDR3, the DNA is TGTGCCAGCTCACGCAACACAGGGGAAACAGATACGCAGTATTTT. The rearrangement uses TRBV18 and TRBJ2-3, with TRBD1 identical over 7 bases. V shed 4 bases, J shed 3 bases, and the junction held 7 bases outside the gene matches. The CDR3 extends over 15 amino acids. CDR1 is KGHSH, CDR2 LQKENI, per germline. Supplemented by reference TRBV18 and TRBJ2-3, the full variable domain reads NAGVMQNPRHLVRRRGQEARLRCSPMKGHSHVYWYRQLPEEGLKFMVYLQKENIIDESGMPKERFSAEFPKEGPSILRIQQVVRGDSAAYFCASSRNTGETDTQYFGPGTRLTVL.

This clone was seen just once. The chain is built from TRBV29-1 and TRBJ1-2; unclear D gene. V gave up 6 bases and J gave up 4 bases, with 9 bases separating them. In germline, CDR1 is SQVTM, CDR2 ANQGSEA. The CDR3 extends over 11 amino acids. The CDR3 nucleotides read TGCAGCGTGACGGAGTCCTATGGCTACACCTTC. Its translation: CSVTESYGYTF.

V gene TRBV7-8 combines with J gene TRBJ1-5, with 7 bases aligning to TRBD1. The CDR3 spans 16 residues. With 5 bases clipped from V and 2 bases from J, the junction kept 9 bases outside the gene matches. Germline CDR1 reads SGHVS; CDR2 reads FQNEAQ. CDR3 nucleotide sequence: TGTGCCAGCAGCCAGGAGACAGGGTCGGGCAATCAGCCCCAGCATTTT. Residues: CASSQETGSGNQPQHF.

This clone appeared a single time. The rearrangement links TRBV30 to TRBJ2-1; 11 bases line up with TRBD1. Germline loops: CDR1 GTSNPN, CDR2 SVGIG (reference sequence). CDR3 length: 14 amino acids. After removal of 5 bases from V and 9 bases from J, the junction contained 9 bases not matched to a gene. The CDR3 DNA sequence: TGTGCCTGGGAGATGGACAGGGGGCGAGGTGAGCAGTTCTTC. It yields the protein CAWEMDRGRGEQFF. The full variable domain, with the rest looked up from reference TRBV30 and TRBJ2-1, is SQTIHQWPATLVQPVGSPLSLECTVEGTSNPNLYWYRQAAGRGLQLLFYSVGIGQISSEVPQNLSASRPQDRQFILSSKKLLLSDSGFYLCAWEMDRGRGEQFFGPGTRLTVL.

V gene TRBV5-1 combines with J gene TRBJ2-3, with 9 bases fitting TRBD2. CDR1 is SGHRS, CDR2 YFSETQ, per germline. The CDR3 extends over 15 amino acids. The V gene end was trimmed by 4 bases and the J gene end by 5 bases; junction bases not matched to a gene: 8. CDR3: CASSGGLASLDTQYF. As DNA, the CDR3 is TGCGCCAGCAGCGGGGGACTAGCAAGTCTAGATACGCAGTATTTT.

The V and J genes are TRBV6-1 and TRBJ1-2; D remains ambiguous. Deletions cut 4 bases from V and 4 bases from J, with 22 bases between. The germline CDR1 and CDR2 sequences are MNHNS and SASEGT. There are 17 residues in the CDR3. The chain's CDR3 is CASSAIYTDLDSYGYTF. DNA for the CDR3: TGTGCCAGCAGTGCCATTTATACGGACCTCGACTCCTATGGCTACACCTTC.

The rearrangement uses TRBV6-1 and TRBJ2-3; 7 bases are shared with TRBD2. After removal of 5 bases from V and 0 bases from J, the junction contained 5 bases not matched to a gene. Germline CDR1 is MNHNS and CDR2 is SASEGT. This CDR3 spans 15 amino acids. The CDR3 nucleotides are TGTGCCAGCAGTCTACTAGCGTCCAGCACAGATACGCAGTATTTT. It yields the protein CASSLLASSTDTQYF.

CDR3 nucleotides: TGTGCCAGCAGTTACTCCACGGGGATGAACACTGAAGCTTTCTTT. Its protein is CASSYSTGMNTEAFF. J is TRBJ1-1 and V is TRBV6-5; no clear D gene. The CDR3 totals 15 residues. Germline V lookup: CDR1 MNHEY, CDR2 SVGAGI. Deletions cut 0 bases from V and 0 bases from J, with 8 bases between.

A remark on this clone: Other DNA sequences in this specimen translate into the identical CDR3. The J gene is TRBJ2-5, the V gene TRBV15; the D is unclear. The CDR3 is 13 amino acids. Germline assignment: CDR1 LNHNV and CDR2 YYDKDF (reference sequence). V shed 1 base and J shed 4 bases, with 7 bases lying between them. CDR3 sequence: CATSRAYLETQYF. CDR3 nucleotides: TGTGCCACCAGCAGAGCCTACCTAGAGACCCAGTACTTC.

V gene TRBV14 combines with J gene TRBJ2-4; D is undetermined. This CDR3 spans 17 amino acids. Germline CDR1 is SGHDN and CDR2 is FVKESK. V was shortened by 8 bases and J by 1 base, with 21 bases between the two germline ends. In DNA form, the CDR3 reads TGTGCCAGCTCCCCCCCCTGGGGATCTGTGGCCAAAAACATTCAGTACTTC. Translation gives CASSPPWGSVAKNIQYF.

V and J are TRBV11-2 and TRBJ2-7, with 14 bases matching TRBD2. The V segment lost 5 bases and the J segment 3 bases; nucleotides outside the gene matches: 3. This CDR3 comprises 15 residues. Germline loops: CDR1 SGHAT, CDR2 FQNNGV. As DNA, the CDR3 is TGTGCCAGCAGCCCCGGGACTAGCGGGAGCTACGAGCAGTACTTC. Translated, it gives CASSPGTSGSYEQYF.

This clone was found once. This sequence joins TRBV10-2 and TRBJ1-2; TRBD1 matches 7 bases. The V gene's germline CDR1 is WSHSY and CDR2 SAAADI. The CDR3 extends over 14 amino acids. Trimming at V came to 6 bases and at J to 3 bases, leaving 7 bases not matched to a gene. This CDR3 is CASRDDRADYGYTF. The CDR3 DNA is TGCGCCAGCAGGGACGACAGGGCGGACTATGGCTACACCTTC.

The chain has TRBV11-2 and TRBJ2-7; 9 nucleotides match TRBD2. From germline, CDR1 is SGHAT and CDR2 FQNNGV. The CDR3 is 14 residues long. Losses at the gene ends were 4 bases for V and 5 bases for J; bases not matched to a gene: 6. CDR3: CASSSGLANHEQYF. In DNA form, the CDR3 reads TGTGCCAGCAGCTCGGGACTAGCCAACCACGAGCAGTACTTC.

This clone has only one observation. The chain couples TRBV6-6 to TRBJ2-5; D is possibly TRBD2 (6 bases). V gave up 8 bases and J gave up 5 bases, with 18 bases separating them. Germline V lookup: CDR1 MNHNY, CDR2 SVGAGI (reference sequence). This CDR3 is 14 amino acids long. This chain's CDR3 is CASRAGGVRETQYF. The CDR3 DNA sequence: TGTGCCAGCCGTGCCGGCGGGGTTCGGGAGACCCAGTACTTC.

The V and J genes are TRBV7-2 and TRBJ2-1; weak D call: TRBD1 (6 bases). V lost 2 bases and J lost 5, with 7 bases in between. The germline V gene encodes CDR1 SGHTA and CDR2 FQGNSA. The CDR3 covers 13 residues. DNA for the CDR3: TGTGCCAGCAGCTTAAACAGGGACAATGAGCAGTTCTTC. This translates into CASSLNRDNEQFF.

The sample holds one count of this clone. The chain couples TRBV6-6 to TRBJ2-2, with a tentative D call TRBD1 (6 bases). V lost 2 bases to trimming and J lost 6 bases, with 13 bases between them. This CDR3 contains 15 residues. Looked up from germline, CDR1 is MNHNY and CDR2 is SVGAGI (reference sequence). The CDR3 DNA sequence: TGTGCCAGCAGTTACAGGCAGGGGAATGCCGGGGAGCTGTTTTTT. Amino acids: CASSYRQGNAGELFF.